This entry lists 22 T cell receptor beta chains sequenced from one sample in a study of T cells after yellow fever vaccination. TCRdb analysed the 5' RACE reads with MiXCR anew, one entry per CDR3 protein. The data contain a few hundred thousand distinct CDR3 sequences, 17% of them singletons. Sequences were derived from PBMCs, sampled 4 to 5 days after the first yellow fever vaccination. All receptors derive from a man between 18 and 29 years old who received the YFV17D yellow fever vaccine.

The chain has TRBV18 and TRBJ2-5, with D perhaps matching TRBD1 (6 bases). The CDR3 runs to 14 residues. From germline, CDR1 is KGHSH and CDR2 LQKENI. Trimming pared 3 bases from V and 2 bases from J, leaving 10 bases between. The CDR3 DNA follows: TGTGCCAGCTCACCTCGACAGGAACAAGAGACCCAGTACTTC. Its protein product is CASSPRQEQETQYF.

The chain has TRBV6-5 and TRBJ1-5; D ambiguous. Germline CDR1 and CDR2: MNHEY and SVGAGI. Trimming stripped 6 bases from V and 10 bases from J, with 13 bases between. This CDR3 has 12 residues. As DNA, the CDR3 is TGTGCCAGCAGCCCCCGCCTGGGACCCCAGCATTTT. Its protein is CASSPRLGPQHF.

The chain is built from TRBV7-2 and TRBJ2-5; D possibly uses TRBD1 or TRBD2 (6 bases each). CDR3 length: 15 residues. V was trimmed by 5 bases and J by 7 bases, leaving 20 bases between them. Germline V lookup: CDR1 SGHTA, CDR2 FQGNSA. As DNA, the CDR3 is TGTGCCAGCAGCACAAACCGGGGGCTGGGGGGGACCCAGTACTTC. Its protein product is CASSTNRGLGGTQYF.

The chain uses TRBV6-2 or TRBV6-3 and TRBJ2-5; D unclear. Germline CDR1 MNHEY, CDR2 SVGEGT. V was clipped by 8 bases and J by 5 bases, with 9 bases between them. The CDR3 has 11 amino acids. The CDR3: CASRSKETQYF. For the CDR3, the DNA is TGTGCCAGCCGTTCGAAGGAGACCCAGTACTTC.

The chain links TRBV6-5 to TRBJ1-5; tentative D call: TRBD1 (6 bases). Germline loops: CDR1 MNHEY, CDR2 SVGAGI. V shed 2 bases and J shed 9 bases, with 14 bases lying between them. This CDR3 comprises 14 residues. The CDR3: CASSYGPDSSPQHF. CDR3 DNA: TGTGCCAGCAGTTACGGTCCGGACAGCTCGCCCCAGCATTTT.

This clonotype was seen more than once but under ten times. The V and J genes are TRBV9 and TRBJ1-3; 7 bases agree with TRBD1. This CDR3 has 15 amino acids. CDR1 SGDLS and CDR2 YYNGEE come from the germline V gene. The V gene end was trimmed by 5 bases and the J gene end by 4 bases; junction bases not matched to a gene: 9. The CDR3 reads CASSATGASGNTIYF. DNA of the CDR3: TGTGCCAGCAGTGCTACAGGGGCTAGCGGAAACACCATATATTTT. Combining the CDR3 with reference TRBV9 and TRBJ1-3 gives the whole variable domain DSGVTQTPKHLITATGQRVTLRCSPRSGDLSVYWYQQSLDQGLQFLIQYYNGEERAKGNILERFSAQQFPDLHSELNLSSLELGDSALYFCASSATGASGNTIYFGEGSWLTVV.

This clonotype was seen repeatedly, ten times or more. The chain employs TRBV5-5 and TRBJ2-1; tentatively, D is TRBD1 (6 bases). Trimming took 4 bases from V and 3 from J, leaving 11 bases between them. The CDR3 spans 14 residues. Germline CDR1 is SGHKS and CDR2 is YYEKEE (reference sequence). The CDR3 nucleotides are TGTGCCAGCAGCAAGGACAGCGTCTACAATGAGCAGTTCTTC. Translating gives CASSKDSVYNEQFF.

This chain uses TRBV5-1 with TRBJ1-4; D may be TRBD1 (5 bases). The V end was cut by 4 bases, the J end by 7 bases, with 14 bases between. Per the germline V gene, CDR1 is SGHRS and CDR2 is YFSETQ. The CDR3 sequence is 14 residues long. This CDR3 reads CASSRDGGVEKLFF. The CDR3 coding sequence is TGCGCCAGCAGCCGCGACGGGGGGGTTGAAAAACTGTTTTTT. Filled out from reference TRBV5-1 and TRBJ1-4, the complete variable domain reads KAGVTQTPRYLIKTRGQQVTLSCSPISGHRSVSWYQQTPGQGLQFLFEYFSETQRNKGNFPGRFSGRQFSNSRSEMNVSTLELGDSALYLCASSRDGGVEKLFFGSGTQLSVL.

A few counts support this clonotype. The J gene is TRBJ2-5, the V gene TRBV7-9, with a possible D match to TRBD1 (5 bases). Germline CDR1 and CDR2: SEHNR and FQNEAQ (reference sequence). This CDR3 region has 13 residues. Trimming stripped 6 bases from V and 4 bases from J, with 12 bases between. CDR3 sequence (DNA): TGTGCCAGCAGTCGGCAGGGAAGAGAGACCCAGTACTTC. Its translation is CASSRQGRETQYF.

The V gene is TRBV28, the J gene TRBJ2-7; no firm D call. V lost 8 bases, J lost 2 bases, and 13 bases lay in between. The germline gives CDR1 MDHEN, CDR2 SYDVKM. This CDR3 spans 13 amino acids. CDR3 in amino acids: CASLSVGTYEQYV. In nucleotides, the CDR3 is TGTGCCAGCCTGTCCGTGGGGACCTACGAGCAGTACGTC.

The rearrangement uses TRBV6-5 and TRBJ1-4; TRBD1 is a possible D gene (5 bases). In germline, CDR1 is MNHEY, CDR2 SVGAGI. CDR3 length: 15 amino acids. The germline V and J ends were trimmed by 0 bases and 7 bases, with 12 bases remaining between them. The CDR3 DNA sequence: TGTGCCAGCAGTTACTCTGGGGGGGGTGGTGAAAAACTGTTTTTT. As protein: CASSYSGGGGEKLFF.

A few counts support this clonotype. The CDR3 DNA is TGTGCCAGCAGCCAAGATTACCGAAGTGAAAAACTGTTTTTT. This translates into CASSQDYRSEKLFF. The J gene is TRBJ1-4, the V gene TRBV4-2; D remains unclear. Trimming left V 0 bases short and J 7 bases short, with 9 bases between. CDR3 size: 14 residues. From germline, CDR1 is LGHNA and CDR2 YNFKEQ.

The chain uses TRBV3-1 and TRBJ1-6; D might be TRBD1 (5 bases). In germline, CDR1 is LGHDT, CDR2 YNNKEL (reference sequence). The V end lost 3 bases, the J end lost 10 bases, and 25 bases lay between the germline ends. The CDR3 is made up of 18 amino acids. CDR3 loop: CASSHEGRGMGGESPLHF. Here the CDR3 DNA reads TGTGCCAGCAGCCATGAGGGTCGGGGCATGGGGGGTGAATCACCCCTCCACTTT. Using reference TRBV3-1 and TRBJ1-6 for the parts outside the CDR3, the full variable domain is DTAVSQTPKYLVTQMGNDKSIKCEQNLGHDTMYWYKQDSKKFLKIMFSYNNKELIINETVPNRFSPKSPDKAHLNLHINSLELGDSAVYFCASSHEGRGMGGESPLHFGNGTRLTVT.

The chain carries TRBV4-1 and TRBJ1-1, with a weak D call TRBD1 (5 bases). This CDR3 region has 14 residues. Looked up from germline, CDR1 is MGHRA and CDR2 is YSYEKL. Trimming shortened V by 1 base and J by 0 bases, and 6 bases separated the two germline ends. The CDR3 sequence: CASSQVGVNTEAFF. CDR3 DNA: TGCGCCAGCAGCCAAGTAGGGGTGAACACTGAAGCTTTCTTT.

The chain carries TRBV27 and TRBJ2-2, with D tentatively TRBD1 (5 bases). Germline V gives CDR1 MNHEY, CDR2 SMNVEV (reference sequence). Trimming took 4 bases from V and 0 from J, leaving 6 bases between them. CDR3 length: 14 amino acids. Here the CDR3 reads CASSSTANTGELFF. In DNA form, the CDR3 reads TGTGCCAGCAGTTCGACAGCGAACACCGGGGAGCTGTTTTTT.

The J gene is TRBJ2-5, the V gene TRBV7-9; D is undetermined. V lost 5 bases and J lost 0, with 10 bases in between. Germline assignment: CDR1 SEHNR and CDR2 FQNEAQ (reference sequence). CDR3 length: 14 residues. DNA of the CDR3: TGTGCCAGCAGCGCAGCAGCCTACCAAGAGACCCAGTACTTC. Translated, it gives CASSAAAYQETQYF. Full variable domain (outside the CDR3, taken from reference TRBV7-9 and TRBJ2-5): DTGVSQNPRHKITKRGQNVTFRCDPISEHNRLYWYRQTLGQGPEFLTYFQNEAQLEKSRLLSDRFSAERPKGSFSTLEIQRTEQGDSAMYLCASSAAAYQETQYFGPGTRLLVL.

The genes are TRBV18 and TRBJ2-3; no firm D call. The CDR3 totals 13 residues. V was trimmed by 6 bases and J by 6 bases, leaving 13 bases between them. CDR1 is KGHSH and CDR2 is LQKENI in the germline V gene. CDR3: CASSPAGLDTQYF. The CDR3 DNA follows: TGTGCCAGCTCCCCGGCCGGGTTGGATACGCAGTATTTT.

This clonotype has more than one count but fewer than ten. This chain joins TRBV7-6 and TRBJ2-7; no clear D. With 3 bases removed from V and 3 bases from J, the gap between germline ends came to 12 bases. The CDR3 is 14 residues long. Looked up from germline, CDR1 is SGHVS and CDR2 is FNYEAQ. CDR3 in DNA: TGTGCCAGCAGCTTCCAAGTCGGGCGCTACGAGCAGTACTTC. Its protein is CASSFQVGRYEQYF.

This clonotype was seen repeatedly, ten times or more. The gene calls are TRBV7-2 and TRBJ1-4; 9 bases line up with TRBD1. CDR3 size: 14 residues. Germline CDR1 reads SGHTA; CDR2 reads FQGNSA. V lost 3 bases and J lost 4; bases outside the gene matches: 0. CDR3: CASSLDRGNEKLFF. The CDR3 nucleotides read TGTGCCAGCAGCTTGGACAGGGGTAATGAAAAACTGTTTTTT.

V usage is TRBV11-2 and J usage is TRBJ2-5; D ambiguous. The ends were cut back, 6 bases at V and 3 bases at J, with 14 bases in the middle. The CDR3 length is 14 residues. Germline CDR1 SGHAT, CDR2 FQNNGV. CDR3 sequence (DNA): TGTGCCAGCAGACCCGCCGGGCAGAAAGAGACCCAGTACTTC. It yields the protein CASRPAGQKETQYF.

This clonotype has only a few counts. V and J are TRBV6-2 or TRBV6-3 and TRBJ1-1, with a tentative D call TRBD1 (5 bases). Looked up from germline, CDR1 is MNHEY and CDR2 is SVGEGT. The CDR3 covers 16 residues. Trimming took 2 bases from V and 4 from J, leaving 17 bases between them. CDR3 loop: CASSYLVTGGFTEAFF. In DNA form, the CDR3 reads TGTGCCAGCAGTTACCTTGTCACTGGGGGATTCACTGAAGCTTTCTTT.

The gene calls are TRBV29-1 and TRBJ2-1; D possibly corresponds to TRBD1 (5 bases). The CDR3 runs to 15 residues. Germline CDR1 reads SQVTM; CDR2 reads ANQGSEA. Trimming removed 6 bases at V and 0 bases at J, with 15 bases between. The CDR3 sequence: CSVIKGVSSYNEQFF. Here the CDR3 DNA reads TGCAGCGTGATAAAAGGGGTTAGCTCCTACAATGAGCAGTTCTTC.